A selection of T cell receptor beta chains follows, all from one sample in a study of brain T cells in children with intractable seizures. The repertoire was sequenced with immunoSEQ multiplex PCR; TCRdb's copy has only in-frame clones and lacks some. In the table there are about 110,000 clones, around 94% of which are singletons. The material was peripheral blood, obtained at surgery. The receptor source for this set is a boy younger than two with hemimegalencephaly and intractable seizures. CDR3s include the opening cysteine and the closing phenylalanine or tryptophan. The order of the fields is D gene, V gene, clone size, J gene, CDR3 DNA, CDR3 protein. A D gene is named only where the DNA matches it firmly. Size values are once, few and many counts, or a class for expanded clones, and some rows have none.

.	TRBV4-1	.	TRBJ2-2	TGCGCCAGCAGCCTCCGGACGGTGAACACCGGGGAGCTGTTTTTT	CASSLRTVNTGELFF
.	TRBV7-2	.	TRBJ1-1	TGTGCCAGCAGCTTAGACCGTCGGCATGCAAGGACTGAAGCTTTCTTT	CASSLDRRHARTEAFF
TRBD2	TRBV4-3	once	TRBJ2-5	TGCGCCAGCAGCCAAGATACGGGACTAGCGGGAGGGGAGACCCAGTACTTC	CASSQDTGLAGGETQYF
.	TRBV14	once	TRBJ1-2	TGTGCCAGCAGCCATCCGGGGGGGCGAGGCTACACCTTC	CASSHPGGRGYTF
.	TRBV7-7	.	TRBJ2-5	TGTGCCAGCCAGCTTAGATGGGGACAAGAGACCCAGTACTTC	CASQLRWGQETQYF
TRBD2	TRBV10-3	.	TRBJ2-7	TGTGCCATCAGTTCCCTACCGGGAGGGCCAAACGAGCAGTACTTC	CAISSLPGGPNEQYF
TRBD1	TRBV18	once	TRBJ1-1	TGTGCCAGCTCACAAAACTTCGACAGGGTAGGGACTGAAGCTTTCTTT	CASSQNFDRVGTEAFF
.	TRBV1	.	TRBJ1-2	TGCACCAGCAGCCAAGCGCCCAGAAAGGCTGGCTACACCTTC	CTSSQAPRKAGYTF
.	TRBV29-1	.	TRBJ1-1	TGCAGCGTCGGGGAGTACACTGAAGCTTTCTTT	CSVGEYTEAFF
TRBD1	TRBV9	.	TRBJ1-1	TGTGCCAGCAGCGTAGTAGGGCAGGGGGACGGTGAAGCTTTCTTT	CASSVVGQGDGEAFF
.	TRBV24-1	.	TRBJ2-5	TGTGCCACCAGTGATTTTCAAGAGACCCAGTACTTC	CATSDFQETQYF
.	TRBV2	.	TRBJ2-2	TGTGCCAGCAGCCCACGGCCTCCCCCGTACGGGGAGCTGTTTTTT	CASSPRPPPYGELFF
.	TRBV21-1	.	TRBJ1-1	TGTGCCAGCAGCAAAGCTGAGGCAGGGATTCTGAACACTGAAGCTTTCTTT	CASSKAEAGILNTEAFF
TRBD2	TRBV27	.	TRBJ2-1	TGTGCCAGCAGTTTTCAAGGACTAGGGGTATACAATGAGCAGTTCTTC	CASSFQGLGVYNEQFF
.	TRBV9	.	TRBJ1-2	TGTGCCAGCAGCGTAGGTTCAGGGGCCTCCAACTATGGCTACACCTTC	CASSVGSGASNYGYTF
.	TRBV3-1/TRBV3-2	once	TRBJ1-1	TGTGCCAGCAGCCAAGAGTTGGGATTCGGTGAAGCTTTCTTT	CASSQELGFGEAFF
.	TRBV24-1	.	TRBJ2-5	TGTGCCACTCGTCCGGGAGAGACCCAGTACTTC	CATRPGETQYF
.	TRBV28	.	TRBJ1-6	TGTGCCAGCAGTACCTCCCGCAGGGTCAGTTCACCCCTCCACTTT	CASSTSRRVSSPLHF
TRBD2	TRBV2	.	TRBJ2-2	TGTGCCAGCACCGGACTAGCGGCAAACACCGGGGAGCTGTTTTTT	CASTGLAANTGELFF
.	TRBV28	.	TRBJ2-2	TGTGCCAGCAGCCGCGGCCGAAACACCGGGGAGCTGTTTTTT	CASSRGRNTGELFF
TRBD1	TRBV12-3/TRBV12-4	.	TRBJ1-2	TGTGCCAGCAGCCAGGACAGGGCCTATGGCTACACCTTC	CASSQDRAYGYTF
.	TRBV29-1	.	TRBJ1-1	TGCAGCGTTGAAGATGGCAGGGGCGCTGAAGCTTTCTTT	CSVEDGRGAEAFF
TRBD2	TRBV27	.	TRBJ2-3	TGTGCCAGCAGTGCGCTACTAGCGGGAGGTTTAGCAGATACGCAGTATTTT	CASSALLAGGLADTQYF
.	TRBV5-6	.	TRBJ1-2	TGTGCCAGCAGCCGGACAGTTTATGGCTACACCTTC	CASSRTVYGYTF
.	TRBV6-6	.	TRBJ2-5	TGTGCCAGCAGTTACTCGGGGGAGACCCAGTACTTC	CASSYSGETQYF
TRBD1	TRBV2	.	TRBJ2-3	TGTGCCAGCAGTGGACCGGGACAGGGCGGGGGTACGCAGTATTTT	CASSGPGQGGGTQYF
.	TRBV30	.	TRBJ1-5	TGTGCCTGGACCCCGGGACTGAGCAATCAGCCCCAGCATTTT	CAWTPGLSNQPQHF
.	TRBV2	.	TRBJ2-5	TGTGCCAGCAGCGCGCTACGAGGTACCCAGTACTTC	CASSALRGTQYF